This is a list of T cell receptor beta chains from one sample in a study of blood T cell repertoires in COVID-19. Repertoires were generated with immunoSEQ multiplex PCR, while TCRdb's copy carries only in-frame clones and drops some. The sample holds roughly 150,000 clones, 75% to 90% seen once. Sequenced material: peripheral blood. These receptors came from a woman older than 75 with acute or convalescent COVID-19. CDR3s include the opening cysteine and the closing phenylalanine or tryptophan. Clone size is shown for a subset of rows, as once, few, many or a class of expanded clone.

v_call	j_call	clone_size	cdr3_aa
TRBV7-8	TRBJ1-2	NA	CASSSNPPQTNYGYTF
TRBV19	TRBJ2-7	NA	CASSEQGGEQYF
TRBV9	TRBJ1-2	NA	CASSADRGTYGYTF
TRBV4-1	TRBJ1-5	NA	CASSHSQGGRQPQHF
TRBV13	TRBJ1-1	few	CASSPGQNTEAFF
TRBV11-2	TRBJ1-2	NA	CASSLDPGQDYGYTF
TRBV5-1	TRBJ2-3	NA	CASSSTTGTDTQYF
TRBV2	TRBJ1-6	few	CASKGTGVDNSPLHF
TRBV19	TRBJ1-1	once	CASSNGALTAEAFF
TRBV5-4	TRBJ1-2	NA	CASSSGTGGAYGYTF
TRBV5-6	TRBJ1-3	NA	CASSLARRQFGNTIYF
TRBV18	TRBJ2-4	NA	CASSPTVAGGLNIQYF
TRBV2	TRBJ1-2	NA	CASKTGADYGYTF
TRBV9	TRBJ1-6	NA	CASSVDQPENSPLHF
TRBV3-1/TRBV3-2	TRBJ1-2	NA	CASSPWTGPYGYTF
TRBV18	TRBJ1-2	NA	CASSPDSDYGYTF
TRBV5-1	TRBJ1-4	once	CASSLMQGASVNEKLFF
TRBV19	TRBJ2-1	NA	CASRTLFGHGYNEQFF
TRBV6-1	TRBJ2-7	NA	CASSDRGREQYF
TRBV28	TRBJ2-7	NA	CASSPFSYEQYF
TRBV6-6	TRBJ1-1	NA	CASSYGRDMNTEAFF
TRBV27	TRBJ1-5	NA	CASGFPGQGFRNQPQHF
TRBV5-4	TRBJ1-4	NA	CASSTGTGEHEKLFF
TRBV19	TRBJ1-2	NA	CASTKPQKADGYTF
TRBV19	TRBJ1-6	NA	CASRAEGSSYNSPLHF
TRBV3-1/TRBV3-2	TRBJ2-1	NA	CASSQDRDSYNEQFF
TRBV6-5	TRBJ2-5	NA	CASSPDRKETQYF
TRBV5-1	TRBJ2-1	NA	CASSLDSPYNEQFF
TRBV24-1	TRBJ2-1	NA	CATSGNRESSYNEQFF
TRBV30	TRBJ2-7	NA	CAWSTKMGGAYEQYF
TRBV9	TRBJ2-1	NA	CASSVAGGGTGYNEQFF
TRBV4-2	TRBJ1-2	NA	CASSLPGDYGYTF
TRBV5-1	TRBJ1-3	NA	CASREQGYGNTIYF
TRBV6-2/TRBV6-3	TRBJ1-5	NA	CASSPEGVGINQPQHF
TRBV7-2	TRBJ2-1	NA	CASGRTGTGVYNEQFF
TRBV6-2/TRBV6-3	TRBJ1-1	NA	CASSYSRTGRNTEAFF
TRBV9	TRBJ2-3	NA	CASSVRGQTSTDTQYF
TRBV5-5	TRBJ1-6	NA	CASSLTGESPLHF
TRBV3-1/TRBV3-2	TRBJ1-1	NA	CASRPQGAVTEAFF
TRBV6-5	TRBJ2-1	NA	CASSYSEVLAYNEQFF